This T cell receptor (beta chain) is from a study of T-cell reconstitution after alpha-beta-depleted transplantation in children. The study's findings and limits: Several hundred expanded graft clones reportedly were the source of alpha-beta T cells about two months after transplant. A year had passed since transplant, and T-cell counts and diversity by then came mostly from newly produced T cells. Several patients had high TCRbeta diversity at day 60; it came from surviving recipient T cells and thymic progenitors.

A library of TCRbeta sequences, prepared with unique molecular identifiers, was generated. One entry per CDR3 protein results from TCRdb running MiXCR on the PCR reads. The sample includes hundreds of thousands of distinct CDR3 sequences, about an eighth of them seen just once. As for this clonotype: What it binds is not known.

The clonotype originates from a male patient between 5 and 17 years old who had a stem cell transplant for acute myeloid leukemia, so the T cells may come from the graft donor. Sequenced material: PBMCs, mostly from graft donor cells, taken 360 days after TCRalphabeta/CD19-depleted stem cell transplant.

The CDR3 region is CASSESSPLHF. CDR3 sequence (DNA): TGTGCCAGCAGTGAGTCTTCACCCCTCCACTTT. The rearrangement joins TRBV2 to TRBJ1-6; unclear D gene. CDR1 and CDR2 (germline): SNHLY, FYNNEI. This CDR3 region has 11 residues. Between the trimmed V and J ends, which lost 3 bases and 9 bases, there was a span of 3 bases.